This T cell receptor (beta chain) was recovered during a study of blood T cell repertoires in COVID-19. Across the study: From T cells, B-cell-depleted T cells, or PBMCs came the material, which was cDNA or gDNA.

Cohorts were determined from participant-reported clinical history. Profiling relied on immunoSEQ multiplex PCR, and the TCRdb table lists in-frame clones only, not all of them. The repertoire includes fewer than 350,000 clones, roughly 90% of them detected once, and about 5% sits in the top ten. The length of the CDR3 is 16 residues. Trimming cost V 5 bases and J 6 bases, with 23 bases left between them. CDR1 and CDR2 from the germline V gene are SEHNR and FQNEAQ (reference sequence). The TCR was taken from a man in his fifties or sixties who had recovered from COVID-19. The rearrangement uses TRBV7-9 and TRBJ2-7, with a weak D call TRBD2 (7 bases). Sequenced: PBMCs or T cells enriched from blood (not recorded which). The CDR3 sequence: CASSPGGQAGAGEQYF. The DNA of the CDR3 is TGTGCCAGCAGCCCTGGAGGGCAGGCGGGGGCGGGCGAGCAGTACTTC.